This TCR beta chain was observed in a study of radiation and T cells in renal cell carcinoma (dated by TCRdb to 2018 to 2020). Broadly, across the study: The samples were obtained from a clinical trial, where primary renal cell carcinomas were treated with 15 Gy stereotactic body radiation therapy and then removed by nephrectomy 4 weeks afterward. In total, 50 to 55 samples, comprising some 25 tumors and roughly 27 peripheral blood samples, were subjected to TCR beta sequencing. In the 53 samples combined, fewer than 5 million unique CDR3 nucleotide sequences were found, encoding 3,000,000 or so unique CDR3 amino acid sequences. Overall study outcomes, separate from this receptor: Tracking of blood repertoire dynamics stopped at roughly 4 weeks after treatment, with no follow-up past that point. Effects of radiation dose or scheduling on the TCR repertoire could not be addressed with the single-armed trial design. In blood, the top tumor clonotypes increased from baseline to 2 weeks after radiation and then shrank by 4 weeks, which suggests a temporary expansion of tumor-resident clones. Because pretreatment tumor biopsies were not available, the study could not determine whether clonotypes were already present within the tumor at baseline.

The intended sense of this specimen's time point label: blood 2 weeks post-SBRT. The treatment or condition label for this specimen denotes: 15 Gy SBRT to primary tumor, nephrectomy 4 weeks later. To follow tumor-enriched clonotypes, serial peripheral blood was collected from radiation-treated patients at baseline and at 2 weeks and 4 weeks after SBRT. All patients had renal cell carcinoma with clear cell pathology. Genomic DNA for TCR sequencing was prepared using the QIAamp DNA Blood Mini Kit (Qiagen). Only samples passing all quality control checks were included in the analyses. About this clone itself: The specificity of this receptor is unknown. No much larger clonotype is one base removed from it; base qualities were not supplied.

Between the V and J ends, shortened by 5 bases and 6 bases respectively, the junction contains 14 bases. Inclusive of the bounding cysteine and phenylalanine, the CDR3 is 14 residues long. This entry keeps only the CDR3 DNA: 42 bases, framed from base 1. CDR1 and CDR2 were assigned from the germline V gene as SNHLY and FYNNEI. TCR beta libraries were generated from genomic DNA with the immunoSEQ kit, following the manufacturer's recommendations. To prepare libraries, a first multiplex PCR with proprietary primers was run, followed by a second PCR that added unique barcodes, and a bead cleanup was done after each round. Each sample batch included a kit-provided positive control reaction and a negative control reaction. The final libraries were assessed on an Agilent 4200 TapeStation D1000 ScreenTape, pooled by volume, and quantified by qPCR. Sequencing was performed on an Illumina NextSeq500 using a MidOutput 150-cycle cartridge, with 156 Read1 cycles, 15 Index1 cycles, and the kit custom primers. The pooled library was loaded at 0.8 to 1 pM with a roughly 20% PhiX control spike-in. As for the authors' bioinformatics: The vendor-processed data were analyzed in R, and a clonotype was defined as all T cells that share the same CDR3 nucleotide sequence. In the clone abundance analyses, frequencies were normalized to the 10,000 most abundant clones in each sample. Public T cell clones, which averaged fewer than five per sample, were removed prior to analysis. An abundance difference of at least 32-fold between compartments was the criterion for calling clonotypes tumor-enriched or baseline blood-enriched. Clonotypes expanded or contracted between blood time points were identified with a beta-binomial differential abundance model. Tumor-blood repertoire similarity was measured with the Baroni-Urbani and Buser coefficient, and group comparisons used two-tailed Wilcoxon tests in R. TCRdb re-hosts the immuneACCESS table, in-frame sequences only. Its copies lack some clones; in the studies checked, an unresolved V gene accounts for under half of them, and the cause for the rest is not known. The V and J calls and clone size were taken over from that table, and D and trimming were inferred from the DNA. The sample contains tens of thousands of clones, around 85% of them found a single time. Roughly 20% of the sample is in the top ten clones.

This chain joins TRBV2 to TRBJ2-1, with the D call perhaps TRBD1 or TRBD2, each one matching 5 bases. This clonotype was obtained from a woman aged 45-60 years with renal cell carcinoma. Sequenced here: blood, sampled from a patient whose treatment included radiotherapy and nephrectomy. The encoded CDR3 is CASSSRGPPNEQFF. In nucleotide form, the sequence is TGTGCCAGCAGTTCACGGGGCCCACCCAATGAGCAGTTCTTC.